The 17 T cell receptor beta chains below were found in one sample sequenced in a study of control samples from healthy donors and cancer patients. TCRdb's copy holds only in-frame clones and misses some; the assay was immunoSEQ multiplex PCR. The sample includes approximately 140,000 clones, around 94% seen only once; the top ten take over 10%. Source material: blood. All receptors derive from a man aged 35 to 55 in good health.

The chain recombines TRBV13 with TRBJ1-2, with D maybe TRBD1 (5 bases). The germline V gene encodes CDR1 PRHDT and CDR2 FYEKMQ (reference sequence). V gave up 4 bases and J gave up 0 bases, with 12 bases separating them. The CDR3 length is 15 residues. DNA of the CDR3: TGTGCCAGCAGCTCAACCCGACAGACTAACTATGGCTACACCTTC. Its translation: CASSSTRQTNYGYTF.

The chain couples TRBV6-1 to TRBJ2-5; D may be TRBD1 (5 bases). Trimming cost V 1 base and J 3 bases, with 6 bases left between them. CDR1 is MNHNS, CDR2 SASEGT, per germline. CDR3 size: 13 residues. The CDR3 coding sequence is TGTGCCAGCAGTGAAGGACAGAAAGAGACCCAGTACTTC. Residues: CASSEGQKETQYF.

The CDR3 sequence is CASSLGTAPSGYGYTF. CDR3 nucleotide sequence: TGTGCCAGCAGCTTAGGGACAGCGCCTTCCGGGTATGGCTACACCTTC. The chain recombines TRBV5-6 with TRBJ1-2; 7 bases are a match to TRBD1. Germline loops: CDR1 SGHDT, CDR2 YYEEEE. V shed 2 bases and J 5 bases; nucleotides not matched to a gene: 12. This CDR3 has 16 amino acids.

This clone was seen only once. This sequence joins TRBV14 and TRBJ2-5, with 12 nucleotides matching TRBD1. The CDR3 length is 22 residues. Per germline, CDR1 SGHDN and CDR2 FVKESK. V lost 2 bases, J lost 2 bases, and 21 bases stayed unmatched. CDR3 sequence (DNA): TGTGCCAGCAGCCAAAAGCTTCCTCCTCGGGACAGGGGGCTGTGGGAACAAGAGACCCAGTACTTC. Amino acids: CASSQKLPPRDRGLWEQETQYF. Drawing the rest from reference TRBV14 and TRBJ2-5, the complete variable domain is EAGVTQFPSHSVIEKGQTVTLRCDPISGHDNLYWYRRVMGKEIKFLLHFVKESKQDESGMPNNRFLAERTGGTYSTLKVQPAELEDSGVYFCASSQKLPPRDRGLWEQETQYFGPGTRLLVL.

This chain connects TRBV12-2 to TRBJ2-7; TRBD2 is the table's D call and was not checked against the DNA. TRBV12-2 is termed a pseudogene. This CDR3 is 17 amino acids long. The CDR3 sequence is CASRPGGGIRVYYEQYF. CDR3 nucleotides: TGTGCAAGTCGCCCGGGAGGAGGGATCAGGGTCTACTACGAGCAGTACTTC.

The CDR3 region has the DNA TGTGCCAGCAGCCCCCGGGACAGCTTTAACTATGGCTACACCTTC. It encodes CASSPRDSFNYGYTF. The chain couples TRBV3-1 (or the pseudogene TRBV3-2) to TRBJ1-2; TRBD1 aligns across 7 bases. J gave up 1 base and V 4 bases, and 6 bases lay outside the gene matches. From germline, CDR1 is LGHDT and CDR2 YNNKEL (reference sequence). The CDR3 is made up of 15 amino acids.

V and J are TRBV29-1 and TRBJ2-1; 8 bases are a match to TRBD2. CDR1 is SQVTM, CDR2 ANQGSEA, per germline. The CDR3 consists of 14 residues. The V segment lost 3 bases and the J segment 12 bases; nucleotides outside the gene matches: 13. In DNA form, the CDR3 reads TGCAGCGTTGAGATACTAGCGGCTACAATGACGCAGTTCTTC. This translates into CSVEILAATMTQFF.

The CDR3 DNA sequence: TGTGCCAGCCTTGACAGCTCATTTTCCTACGAGCAGTACTTC. Its translation: CASLDSSFSYEQYF. The chain joins TRBV28 to TRBJ2-7; weak D call: TRBD1 (5 bases). This CDR3 has 14 amino acids. Germline V lookup: CDR1 MDHEN, CDR2 SYDVKM. Trimming stripped 8 bases from V and 1 base from J, with 15 bases between.

V and J are TRBV24-1 and TRBJ2-2; the D is unclear. Germline V gene sequence: CDR1 KGHDR, CDR2 SFDVKD. There are 12 residues in the CDR3. The V gene lost 3 bases and the J gene lost 4 bases, with 2 bases spanning the gap. The CDR3, as DNA: TGTGCCACCAGTGATCCCACCGGGGAGCTGTTTTTT. Translating it yields CATSDPTGELFF.

This clone is a singleton in its sample. For the CDR3, the DNA is TGTGCCACCAGCACTAGCACAGATACGCAGTATTTT. This codes for CATSTSTDTQYF. This chain links TRBV24-1 with TRBJ2-3; D uncertain. With 7 bases removed from V and 0 bases from J, the gap between germline ends came to 4 bases. The CDR3 has 12 residues. Per the germline V gene, CDR1 is KGHDR and CDR2 is SFDVKD.

With respect to this clone: One junction end does not reproduce the germline sequence, and a read error may be involved. The chain joins TRBV9 to TRBJ2-7, with TRBD2 matching 13 bases. Germline loops: CDR1 SGDLS, CDR2 YYNGEE. This CDR3 has 18 amino acids. CDR3 loop: CARSVRGGLAGMINEQYF. Here the CDR3 DNA reads TGTGCCCGCAGCGTAAGGGGGGGACTAGCGGGGATGATCAACGAGCAGTACTTC. Full variable domain (missing parts from reference TRBV9 and TRBJ2-7): DSGVTQTPKHLITATGQRVTLRCSPRSGDLSVYWYQQSLDQGLQFLIQYYNGEERAKGNILERFSAQQFPDLHSELNLSSLELGDSALYFCARSVRGGLAGMINEQYFGPGTRLTVT.

The chain uses TRBV24-1 and TRBJ1-2; possibly TRBD1 for D (5 bases). Trimming cost V 7 bases and J 5 bases, with 13 bases left between them. The CDR3 covers 13 residues. Germline V gene sequence: CDR1 KGHDR, CDR2 SFDVKD. The CDR3 spells CATSPGPGYGYTF. In DNA form, the CDR3 reads TGTGCCACCAGCCCGGGACCGGGTTATGGCTACACCTTC.

This CDR3 reads CASSQVKGDQTQYF. As DNA, the CDR3 is TGCGCCAGCAGCCAAGTGAAGGGAGACCAGACCCAGTACTTC. The genes are TRBV4-1 and TRBJ2-5, with a weak D call TRBD2 (5 bases). The CDR3 runs 14 residues. Trimming cost V 1 base and J 6 bases, with 12 bases left between them. CDR1 is MGHRA, CDR2 YSYEKL, per germline.

This clone was found once. The chain has TRBV7-3 and TRBJ2-1; TRBD2 aligns across 12 bases. V was clipped by 5 bases and J by 5 bases; unmatched bases: 1. The CDR3 has 14 residues. The V gene's germline CDR1 is SGHTA and CDR2 FQGTGA. Here the CDR3 DNA reads TGTGCCAGCAGCACTAGCGGGAGGAACAATGAGCAGTTCTTC. This translates into CASSTSGRNNEQFF.

The chain recombines TRBV29-1 with TRBJ2-3; unclear D gene. Germline V CDR1 and CDR2: SQVTM, ANQGSEA. This CDR3 spans 12 amino acids. V was clipped by 3 bases and J by 0 bases, with 4 bases between them. In DNA form, the CDR3 reads TGCAGCGTTGATTACAGCACAGATACGCAGTATTTT. It codes for CSVDYSTDTQYF.

This chain uses TRBV6-6 with TRBJ2-7; D gene ambiguous. This CDR3 has 13 amino acids. The V gene lost 6 bases and the J gene lost 2 bases, with 11 bases spanning the gap. The germline V gene encodes CDR1 MNHNY and CDR2 SVGAGI (reference sequence). In nucleotides, the CDR3 is TGTGCCAGCAGCAGACAAAGAACCTACGAGCAGTACTTC. Its translation: CASSRQRTYEQYF.

V gene TRBV11-2 combines with J gene TRBJ1-6; D is unresolved. V was trimmed by 1 base and J by 8 bases, leaving 9 bases between them. The CDR3 runs 14 residues. Germline V gene data show CDR1 as SGHAT and CDR2 as FQNNGV. The CDR3 loop reads CASSLVDGYSPLHF. CDR3 DNA sequence: TGTGCCAGCAGCTTAGTGGACGGATATTCACCCCTCCACTTT.